Listed below are T cell receptor beta chains from one sample, sequenced in a study of blood T cell repertoires in COVID-19. Data came from immunoSEQ multiplex PCR; TCRdb stores just in-frame clones and leaves some out. The sample holds under 200,000 clones, around four fifths seen once. Sequencing was carried out using peripheral blood. The source is a woman older than 75 with COVID-19, enrolled during active disease. Both conserved end residues are part of each CDR3. D genes are given only for firm matches. Size values are once, few and many counts, or a class for expanded clones, and some rows have none.

>few|TRBD1|TRBV5-1|TRBJ1-1
TGCGCCAGCAGCCAGACAGGGAGTTCCACTGAAGCTTTCTTT
CASSQTGSSTEAFF
>once|NA|TRBV18|TRBJ1-1
TGTGCCAGCTCACCGCAGGGCGTGAACACTGAAGCTTTCTTT
CASSPQGVNTEAFF
>NA|TRBD2|TRBV7-6|TRBJ2-7
TGTGCCAGCAGCCCCCGCGTGGCTAGCGGGATTGTCGAGCAGTACTTC
CASSPRVASGIVEQYF
>NA|NA|TRBV5-1|TRBJ2-3
TGCGCCAGCAGCTCTAGGGGTAGCACAGATACGCAGTATTTT
CASSSRGSTDTQYF
>NA|TRBD1|TRBV18|TRBJ1-1
TGTGCCAGCTACCGGACAGGCCTCACTGAAGCTTTCTTT
CASYRTGLTEAFF
>NA|NA|TRBV6-5|TRBJ1-1
TGTGCCAGCAGTTACGGAGCTGAAGCTTTCTTT
CASSYGAEAFF
>NA|NA|TRBV5-1|TRBJ1-5
TGCGCCAGCGCCCTTACCGGGGGAGATGGTCAGCCCCAGCATTTT
CASALTGGDGQPQHF
>few|NA|TRBV5-1|TRBJ2-2
TGCGCCAGCAAAGGGGGGGACACCGGGGAGCTGTTTTTT
CASKGGDTGELFF
>NA|NA|TRBV28|TRBJ2-7
TGTGCCTCGGTCCGCGGGGTGGGGAGCTCCTACGAGCAGTACTTC
CASVRGVGSSYEQYF
>NA|TRBD1|TRBV7-9|TRBJ1-1
TGTGCCAGCAGCTTAGGAGGGACGACAGGGGCGAACACTGAAGCTTTCTTT
CASSLGGTTGANTEAFF
>NA|TRBD2|TRBV7-8|TRBJ2-1
TGTGCCAGCAGTTACTACACTAGCGGGGCTAGCAATGAGCAGTTCTTC
CASSYYTSGASNEQFF
>NA|NA|TRBV7-2|TRBJ2-2
TGTGCCAGCAGCTTGAGGCTATCCGGTCCGAACACCGGGGAGCTGTTTTTT
CASSLRLSGPNTGELFF
>NA|TRBD1|TRBV5-4|TRBJ1-3
TGTGCCAGCAGCTCCTTCCAGGGGGGCGGAAACACCATATATTTT
CASSSFQGGGNTIYF
>NA|NA|TRBV6-5|TRBJ2-7
TGTGCCAGCACCCCCCCGGTGAACCCCTTGAGTGAGCAGTACTTC
CASTPPVNPLSEQYF
>NA|TRBD1|TRBV12-3/TRBV12-4|TRBJ2-7
TGTGCCAGCAGTTTCGGACAGGGACGCGAGCAGTACTTC
CASSFGQGREQYF
>NA|NA|TRBV11-2|TRBJ2-7
TGTGCCAGCAGCTTAGAGGTGCAGATAAGCTCCTACGAGCAGTACTTC
CASSLEVQISSYEQYF
>NA|TRBD1|TRBV5-1|TRBJ1-1
TGCGCCAGCAGCCCGATGGGACAGGGTTTGGGCACTGAAGCTTTCTTT
CASSPMGQGLGTEAFF
>once|NA|TRBV29-1|TRBJ1-1
TGCAGCGTTACGGTGAACACTGAAGCTTTCTTT
CSVTVNTEAFF
>NA|NA|TRBV5-6|TRBJ1-1
TGTGCCAGCAAACTTACAGGGTTGAACACTGAAGCTTTCTTT
CASKLTGLNTEAFF
>NA|NA|TRBV10-3|TRBJ2-3
TGTGCCATCAGTGAGATGAGGACAGATACGCAGTATTTT
CAISEMRTDTQYF
>NA|TRBD1|TRBV18|TRBJ1-4
TGTGCCAGCTCCCAAAACTATAATCCACAGGGGGCTAGTGAAAAACTGTTTTTT
CASSQNYNPQGASEKLFF
>NA|NA|TRBV5-1|TRBJ2-7
TGCGCCAGCAGCTTGGGGGCTAGCAGCGGCGAGCAGTACTTC
CASSLGASSGEQYF
>NA|NA|TRBV10-3|TRBJ2-5
TGTGCCATCGGAGGCGAGACCCAGTACTTC
CAIGGETQYF
>once|TRBD1|TRBV9|TRBJ1-1
TGTGCCAGCAGACGGTCCGGGACAGACAACACTGAAGCTTTCTTT
CASRRSGTDNTEAFF
>NA|TRBD1|TRBV3-1/TRBV3-2|TRBJ1-5
TGTGCCAGCAGCCAAGCCGGGACAGGGGGCAATCAGCCCCAGCATTTT
CASSQAGTGGNQPQHF
>NA|NA|TRBV12-3/TRBV12-4|TRBJ2-7
TGTGCCAGCAGAGACCCACAGGGGAGGGAGCAGTACTTC
CASRDPQGREQYF
>NA|NA|TRBV27|TRBJ1-5
TGTGCCACCCAGGGAAGGGTCCAGCCCCAGCATTTT
CATQGRVQPQHF
>NA|NA|TRBV3-1/TRBV3-2|TRBJ2-1
TGTGCCAGCAGCCTCGATACTAGAGGTCGGCAGTTCTTC
CASSLDTRGRQFF
>NA|NA|TRBV29-1|TRBJ1-4
TGCAGCGCTCAAAAGGGCCCCCGGGAGGGGAAACTGTTTTTT
CSAQKGPREGKLFF
>few|TRBD1|TRBV19|TRBJ1-1
TGTGCCAGCTCGGACAGGGGATACACTGAAGCTTTCTTT
CASSDRGYTEAFF
>NA|TRBD1|TRBV18|TRBJ1-4
TGTGCCAGCTCACCACCGGGACAGGCCTCAACTAATGAAAAACTGTTTTTT
CASSPPGQASTNEKLFF
>NA|TRBD2|TRBV6-5|TRBJ2-5
TGTGCCAGCAGCCTGGGACTAGCTCGAGAGACCCAGTACTTC
CASSLGLARETQYF
>NA|NA|TRBV5-1|TRBJ1-5
TGCGCCAGCAGCTTGGCAGGGCAGGGACAGCCCCAGCATTTT
CASSLAGQGQPQHF
>few|NA|TRBV3-1/TRBV3-2|TRBJ2-5
TGTGCCAGCAGCCACCCGGGACACAAAGAGACCCAGTACTTC
CASSHPGHKETQYF
>NA|NA|TRBV2|TRBJ1-5
TGTGCCAGCAGTGCAGGGCTTCGCAATCAGCCCCAGCATTTT
CASSAGLRNQPQHF
>NA|TRBD1|TRBV18|TRBJ1-2
TGTGCCAGCTCACAGACAGGGGACTATGGCTACACCTTC
CASSQTGDYGYTF
>NA|TRBD1|TRBV19|TRBJ2-4
TGTGCCAGTAGTAGAACCCAGGGGGCGCGAAACATTCAGTACTTC
CASSRTQGARNIQYF